This T cell receptor beta chain appears in the sequencing data of a study of beta chain features in type 1 diabetes. Investigators reverse transcribed all isolated RNA, so they sequenced expressed TCRB transcripts. Repertoires were generated with immunoSEQ multiplex PCR, while TCRdb's copy carries only in-frame clones and drops some. The top ten hold more than 0.015% of the sample, which has around 400,000 clones, roughly 12% seen once. Between the trimmed V and J ends, which lost 3 bases and 4 bases, there was a span of 7 bases. This CDR3 region has 13 residues. The germline V gene has CDR1 SGHTA and CDR2 FQGTGA.

The chain combines TRBV7-3 with TRBJ1-5; no firm D call. The sequence came from a man aged 18 to 30 in good health. Sequenced: naive CD4+ T cells from blood. The CDR3 reads CASSLTKNQPQHF. The CDR3 DNA follows: TGTGCCAGCAGCTTGACAAAAAATCAGCCCCAGCATTTT.